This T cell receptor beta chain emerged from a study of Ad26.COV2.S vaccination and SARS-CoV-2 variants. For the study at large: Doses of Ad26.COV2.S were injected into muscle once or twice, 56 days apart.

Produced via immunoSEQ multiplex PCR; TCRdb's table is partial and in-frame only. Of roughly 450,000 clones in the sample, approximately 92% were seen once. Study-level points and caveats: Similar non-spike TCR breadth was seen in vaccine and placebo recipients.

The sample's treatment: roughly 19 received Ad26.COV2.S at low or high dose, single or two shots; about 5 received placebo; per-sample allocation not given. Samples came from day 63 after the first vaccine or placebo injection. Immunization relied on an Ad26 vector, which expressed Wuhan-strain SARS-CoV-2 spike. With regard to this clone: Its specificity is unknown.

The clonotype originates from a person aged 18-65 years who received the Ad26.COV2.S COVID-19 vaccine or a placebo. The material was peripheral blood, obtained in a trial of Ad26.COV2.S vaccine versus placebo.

CDR3 sequence (DNA): TGTGCCAGCAGTTTACTGGGGACGGGGAACACTGAAGCTTTCTTT. It specifies CASSLLGTGNTEAFF. The chain couples TRBV28 to TRBJ1-1, with D possibly being TRBD1 (5 bases). The CDR3 is 15 amino acids. CDR1 and CDR2 (germline): MDHEN, SYDVKM. The ends were cut back, 2 bases at V and 1 base at J, with 11 bases in the middle.